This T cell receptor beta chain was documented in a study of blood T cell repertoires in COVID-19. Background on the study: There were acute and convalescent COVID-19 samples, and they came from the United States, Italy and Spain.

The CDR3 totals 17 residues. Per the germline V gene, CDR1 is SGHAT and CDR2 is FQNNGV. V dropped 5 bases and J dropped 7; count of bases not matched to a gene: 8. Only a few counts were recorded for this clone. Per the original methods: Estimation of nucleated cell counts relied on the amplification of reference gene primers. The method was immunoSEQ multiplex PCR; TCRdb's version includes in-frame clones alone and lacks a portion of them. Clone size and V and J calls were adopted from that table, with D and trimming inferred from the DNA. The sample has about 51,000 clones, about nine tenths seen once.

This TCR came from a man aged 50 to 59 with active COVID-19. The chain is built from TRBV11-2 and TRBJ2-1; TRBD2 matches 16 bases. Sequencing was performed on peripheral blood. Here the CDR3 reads CASSQGLAGGPYNEQFF. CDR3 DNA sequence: TGTGCCAGCAGCCAGGGACTAGCGGGAGGGCCGTATAATGAGCAGTTCTTC.